A selection of T cell receptor beta chains follows, all from one sample in a study of T cell repertoires in aging, cancer and after chemotherapy. One entry per CDR3 protein, called by TCRdb with MiXCR from the multiplex PCR reads. The profile shows about 1,000 distinct CDR3 sequences, around 27% of them singletons. Sequencing was performed on blood. All receptors derive from a human donor with a blood cancer. Both conserved end residues are part of each CDR3. A D gene is named only where the DNA matches it firmly. Size is stated for part of the rows, as once, few or many counts, or as a class when the clone is expanded.

TRBV20-1	TRBJ1-2	.	medium-sized	CSTEEANYGYTF	TGCAGTACCGAGGAGGCTAACTATGGCTACACCTTC
TRBV19	TRBJ2-1	TRBD2	.	CASGGEGEQFF	TGTGCCAGTGGAGGGGAGGGTGAGCAGTTCTTC
TRBV5-6	TRBJ2-5	.	large	CASSLGRRRGFAETQYF	TGTGCCAGCAGCTTGGGAAGAAGGAGGGGCTTCGCGGAGACCCAGTACTTC
TRBV6-5	TRBJ2-2	.	.	CASSQGGFTGELFF	TGTGCCAGCAGCCAAGGGGGGTTCACCGGGGAGCTGTTTTTT
TRBV20-1	TRBJ1-4	TRBD1	.	CSARRTGGKGEKLFF	TGCAGTGCTAGAAGGACAGGGGGAAAGGGGGAAAAACTGTTTTTT
TRBV6-5	TRBJ2-7	TRBD2	large	CASRDSSGRWGEQYF	TGTGCCAGCAGGGACTCTAGCGGGAGATGGGGGGAGCAGTACTTC
TRBV5-5	TRBJ1-3	.	medium-sized	CASSLAREGIENTIYF	TGTGCCAGCAGCTTGGCCCGAGAAGGGATTGAAAACACCATATATTTT
TRBV20-1	TRBJ1-1	.	.	CSAYTSKGTEAFF	TGCAGTGCCTACACGTCGAAAGGAACTGAAGCTTTCTTT
TRBV6-2/TRBV6-3	TRBJ2-1	.	.	CASTFSGTQGRQFF	TGTGCCAGCACCTTCTCGGGGACACAGGGCCGGCAGTTCTTC
TRBV5-4	TRBJ1-1	.	.	CASSFDFGTPSGAFF	TGTGCCAGCAGCTTCGACTTTGGTACCCCGAGTGGAGCTTTCTTT
TRBV29-1	TRBJ1-6	.	large	CSGSRGANSPLHF	TGCAGCGGCTCCAGGGGTGCCAATTCACCCCTCCACTTT
TRBV27	TRBJ2-3	TRBD1	.	CASSTGTGGADTQYF	TGTGCCAGCAGTACCGGGACAGGGGGGGCAGATACGCAATATTTT
TRBV27	TRBJ1-2	.	medium-sized	CASSTFTETSNYGYTF	TGTGCCAGCAGTACATTCACGGAGACTTCTAACTATGGCTACACCTTC
TRBV29-1	TRBJ2-7	.	large	CSVVKLDEQYF	TGCAGCGTTGTTAAACTGGACGAGCAGTACTTC
TRBV13	TRBJ2-4	.	medium-sized	CASSLGSQGSHIQYF	TGTGCCAGCAGCTTAGGATCCCAGGGCAGTCACATTCAGTACTTC
TRBV15	TRBJ2-7	.	large	CATSRGERSYEQYF	TGTGCCACCAGCAGAGGTGAGCGCAGCTACGAGCAGTACTTC
TRBV27	TRBJ2-5	TRBD2	once	CASRLVAGGTQETQYF	TGTGCCAGCAGATTAGTAGCGGGAGGAACTCAAGAGACCCAGTACTTC
TRBV20-1	TRBJ2-1	.	medium-sized	CSGRRSTRDEQFF	TGCAGTGGTCGGCGTTCCACGCGGGATGAGCAGTTCTTC
TRBV24-1	TRBJ1-5	.	medium-sized	CATSEGGNQPQHF	TGTGCCACCAGTGAAGGGGGGAATCAGCCCCAGCATTTT
TRBV6-1	TRBJ1-4	TRBD1	.	CASRISGQVLGKLFF	TGTGCCAGCAGAATCTCGGGACAGGTTTTGGGGAAACTGTTTTTT